Sequencing of this TCR beta chain was carried out in a study of cytomegalovirus exposure and HLA in healthy donors. At the time of sampling, donors were nominally healthy, though unrecorded immune exposures were likely. A remark on this clone: Its target is not known.

Findings of the study overall: TCR beta chain V- and J-gene trimming was linked, in a later analysis, to a missense variant in DCLRE1C. Likely technical artifact: a cluster of highly shared sequence variants.

Researchers ran the PCR with 60 Vbeta and 13 Jbeta primers. Only in-frame clones appear in the TCRdb table, and some are missing; sequencing was by immunoSEQ multiplex PCR. The top ten hold around 3% of the sample, which has about 160,000 clones, roughly 70% seen once. Sequencing was done on a sample of PBMCs. This clonotype was obtained from a woman aged 45 to 65 in good health and CMV-seropositive.

DNA for the CDR3: TGTGCCAGCAGCTTGGACAGTAGCTCCTACAATGAGCAGTTCTTC. It translates to CASSLDSSSYNEQFF. The chain couples TRBV7-3 to TRBJ2-1; the D gene is possibly TRBD1 (6 bases). Germline V CDR1 and CDR2: SGHTA, FQGTGA. V lost 3 bases, J lost 0 bases, and 9 bases lay in between. The CDR3 is 15 amino acids.